The rows below give T cell receptor beta chains drawn from one sample of a study of cytomegalovirus exposure and HLA in healthy donors. The assay was immunoSEQ multiplex PCR, and TCRdb's table has in-frame clones only and misses some. Here the sample spans about 150,000 clones, roughly 70% being singletons. Sequencing used PBMCs. These receptors were obtained from a woman in her forties in good health and CMV-seronegative. CDR3s include the opening cysteine and the closing phenylalanine or tryptophan. Fields, in order: D gene, clone size, V gene, CDR3 length, J gene, CDR3 DNA, CDR3 protein. The D gene is left open where the match is weak. Part of the rows lack a size; the others show once, few, many or a class for expanded clones.

.	.	TRBV6-4	14	TRBJ2-3	TGTGCCAGCAGAGACATATCTACCACAGATACGCAGTATTTT	CASRDISTTDTQYF
.	few	TRBV29-1	14	TRBJ1-1	TGCAGCGTTTCTCTTCCGGGACACACCACTGAAGCTTTCTTT	CSVSLPGHTTEAFF
.	.	TRBV4-1	16	TRBJ1-3	TGCGCCAGCAGCCAAGATAGCCCAAACTCTGGAAACACCATATATTTT	CASSQDSPNSGNTIYF
.	.	TRBV7-2	14	TRBJ2-3	TGTGCCAGCAGCATTGCGTGGGGCTCAGATACGCAGTATTTT	CASSIAWGSDTQYF
.	.	TRBV19	14	TRBJ1-1	TGTGCCAGTAGTATATCTCCGATTCAGGTTGAAGCTTTCTTT	CASSISPIQVEAFF
.	.	TRBV27	14	TRBJ1-5	TGTGCCAGCAGTTTATCAGGAGTCAATCAGCCCCAGCATTTT	CASSLSGVNQPQHF
.	.	TRBV19	15	TRBJ2-7	TGTGCCAGTAGTCGATCTCCTGACAGCTCCTACGAGCAGTACTTC	CASSRSPDSSYEQYF
TRBD2	.	TRBV6-5	15	TRBJ2-5	TGTGCCAGCAGCCTAGCGGGAGGGCCTCGTCCCAGGAAGTACTTC	CASSLAGGPRPRKYF
.	.	TRBV9	16	TRBJ1-1	TGTGCCAGCAGCGTAGGGGTGAGGGATTTGAACACTGAAGCTTTCTTT	CASSVGVRDLNTEAFF
.	.	TRBV6-5	15	TRBJ1-1	TGTGCCAGCAGTTATTTGAGGCAGTCGAACACTGAAGCTTTCTTT	CASSYLRQSNTEAFF
.	.	TRBV11-2	13	TRBJ1-5	TGTGCCAGCAGCTTCGAAGTTAGTCAGCCCCAGCATTTT	CASSFEVSQPQHF
TRBD1	.	TRBV10-3	15	TRBJ1-3	TGTGCCATCAGCGGACAGGGGGCATCTGGAAACACCATATATTTT	CAISGQGASGNTIYF
.	few	TRBV5-1	15	TRBJ1-1	TGCGCCAGCAGTGGGGGACGGGGGTTGGACACTGAAGCTTTCTTT	CASSGGRGLDTEAFF
.	.	TRBV5-1	13	TRBJ2-5	TGCGCCAGCAGACCCGACATTCAAGAGACCCAGTACTTC	CASRPDIQETQYF
.	.	TRBV7-6	14	TRBJ1-1	TGTGCCAGCAGCCCGGCTGGGGGCGTTACTGAAGCTTTCTTT	CASSPAGGVTEAFF
TRBD1	.	TRBV19	15	TRBJ2-1	TGTGCCAGTAGTCCGTGGACAGGGAGTAACAATGAGCAGTTCTTC	CASSPWTGSNNEQFF
TRBD1	.	TRBV9	16	TRBJ2-3	TGTGCCAGCAGCGTCACCACAGGGGCTAGCACAGATACGCAGTATTTT	CASSVTTGASTDTQYF
.	.	TRBV5-8	17	TRBJ1-5	TGTGCCAGCAGCTTGGGCTTCACGACCGGGGGCAATCAGCCCCAGCATTTT	CASSLGFTTGGNQPQHF
TRBD1	.	TRBV19	16	TRBJ1-4	TGTGCCAGTAGTTCTACCGGGACAGGGTATTTGGAAAAACTGTTTTTT	CASSSTGTGYLEKLFF
.	few	TRBV5-1	11	TRBJ2-7	TGCGCCAGCAGAACTGGGCCCGAGCAGTACTTC	CASRTGPEQYF
TRBD1	few	TRBV28	14	TRBJ2-7	TGTGCCAGCAGTAAGGGACAGTACTACTACGAGCAGTACTTC	CASSKGQYYYEQYF
TRBD2	.	TRBV6-5	15	TRBJ2-1	TGTGCCAGCAGTTACGGGCTAGCGGACTACAATGAGCAGTTCTTC	CASSYGLADYNEQFF